The clone carrying this TCR beta chain was seen only once. Trimming pared 6 bases from V and 9 bases from J, leaving 15 bases between. CDR1 and CDR2 (germline): KGHSH, LQKENI. The CDR3 consists of 13 residues. These data come from a study of identical twins. TCRdb itself ran the 5' RACE reads through MiXCR, one entry per CDR3 protein. The sample lists 540,000 or so distinct CDR3 sequences; approximately 20% were seen once. All donors were healthy Caucasians. These data were likewise used in another study, on yellow fever vaccine responses in identical twins.

The genes are TRBV18 and TRBJ2-1; D uncertain. The receptor was isolated from a woman aged 18-30 years in good health. The sequencing input was CD4+ T cells sorted from blood. CDR3 residues: CASSPQSVIEQFF. CDR3 nucleotide sequence: TGTGCCAGCTCTCCCCAGTCGGTAATTGAGCAGTTCTTC.